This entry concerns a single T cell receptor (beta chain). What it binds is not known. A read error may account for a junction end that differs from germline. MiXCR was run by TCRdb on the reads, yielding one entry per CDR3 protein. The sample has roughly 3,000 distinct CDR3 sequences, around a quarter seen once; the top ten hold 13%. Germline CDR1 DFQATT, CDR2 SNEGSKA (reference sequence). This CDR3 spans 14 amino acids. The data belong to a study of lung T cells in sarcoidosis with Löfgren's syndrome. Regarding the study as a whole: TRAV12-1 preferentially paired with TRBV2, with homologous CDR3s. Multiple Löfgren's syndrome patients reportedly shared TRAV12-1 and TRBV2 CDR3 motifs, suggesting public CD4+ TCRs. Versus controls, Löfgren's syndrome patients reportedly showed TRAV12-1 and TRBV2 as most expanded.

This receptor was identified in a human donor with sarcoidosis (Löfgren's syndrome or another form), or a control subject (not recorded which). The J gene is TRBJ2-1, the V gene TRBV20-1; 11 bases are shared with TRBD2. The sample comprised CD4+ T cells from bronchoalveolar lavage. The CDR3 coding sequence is TGCAGTGCTAGAATAGCGGGGGGGCGAAGTGAGCGGTTCTTC. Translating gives CSARIAGGRSERFF.